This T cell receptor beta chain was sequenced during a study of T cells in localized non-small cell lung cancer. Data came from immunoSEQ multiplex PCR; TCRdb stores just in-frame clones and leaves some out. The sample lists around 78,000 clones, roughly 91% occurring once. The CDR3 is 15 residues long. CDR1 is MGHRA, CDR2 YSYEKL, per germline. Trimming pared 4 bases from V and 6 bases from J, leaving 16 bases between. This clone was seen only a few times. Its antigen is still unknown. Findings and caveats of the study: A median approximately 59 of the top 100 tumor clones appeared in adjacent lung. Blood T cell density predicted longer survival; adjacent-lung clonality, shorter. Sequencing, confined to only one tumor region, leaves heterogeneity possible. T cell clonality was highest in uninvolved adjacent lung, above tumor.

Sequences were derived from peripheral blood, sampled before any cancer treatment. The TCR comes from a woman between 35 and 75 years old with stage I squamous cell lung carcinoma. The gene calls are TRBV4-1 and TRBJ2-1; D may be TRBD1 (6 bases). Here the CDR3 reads CASSPSGARSNEQFF. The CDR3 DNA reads TGCGCCAGCAGCCCTTCAGGGGCTAGGAGCAATGAGCAGTTCTTC.